This paragraph covers one T cell receptor (beta chain) sequence. The germline V gene has CDR1 MDHEN and CDR2 SYDVKM. V dropped 5 bases and J dropped 1 base, with 8 bases sitting between them. This CDR3 has 13 amino acids. The data were obtained in a study of blood T cell repertoires in COVID-19. Original processing notes: Amplification of reference gene primers was used by the study to estimate nucleated cell counts. This table comes from immunoSEQ multiplex PCR, and its TCRdb copy is limited to in-frame clones, with some not included. From that table come the V and J calls and clone size; the DNA was used to work out D and trimming. The table has some 240,000 clones, approximately 89% seen once.

The J gene is TRBJ1-1, the V gene TRBV28, with D uncertain. The sequence was collected from a woman in her seventies with COVID-19, enrolled during active disease. Specimen: peripheral blood. Written as DNA, the CDR3 is TGTGCCAGCAGTCTGGCCTCGAACACTGAAGCTTTCTTT. It specifies CASSLASNTEAFF.